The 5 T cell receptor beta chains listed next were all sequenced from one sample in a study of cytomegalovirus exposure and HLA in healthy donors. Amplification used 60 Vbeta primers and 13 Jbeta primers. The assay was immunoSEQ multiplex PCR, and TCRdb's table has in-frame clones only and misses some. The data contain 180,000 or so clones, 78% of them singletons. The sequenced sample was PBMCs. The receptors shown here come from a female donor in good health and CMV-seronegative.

For the CDR3, the DNA is TGTGCAAAACAGGGGAGGACAGGGGTTAGAACTGAAGCTTTCTTT. This encodes CAKQGRTGVRTEAFF. The chain has TRBV2 and TRBJ1-1; 9 nucleotides agree with TRBD1. CDR1 is SNHLY, CDR2 FYNNEI, per germline. CDR3 size: 15 residues. The full variable domain, rest sourced from reference TRBV2 and TRBJ1-1, is EPEVTQTPSHQVTQMGQEVILRCVPISNHLYFYWYRQILGQKVEFLVSFYNNEISEKSEIFDDQFSVERPDGSNFTLKIRSTKLEDSAMYFCAKQGRTGVRTEAFFGQGTRLTVV.

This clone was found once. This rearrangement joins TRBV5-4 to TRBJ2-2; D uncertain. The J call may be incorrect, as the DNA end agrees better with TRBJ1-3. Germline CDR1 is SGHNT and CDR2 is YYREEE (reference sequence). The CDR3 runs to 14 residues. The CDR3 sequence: CASSPGISGNTIYF. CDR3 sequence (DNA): TGTGCCAGCAGCCCCGGGATTTCTGGAAACACCATATATTTT.

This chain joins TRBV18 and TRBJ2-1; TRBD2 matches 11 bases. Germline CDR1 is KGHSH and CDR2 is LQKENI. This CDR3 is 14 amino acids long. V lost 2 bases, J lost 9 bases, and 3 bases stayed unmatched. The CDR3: CASSPTSGRAEQFF. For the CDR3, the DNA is TGTGCCAGCTCACCAACTAGCGGGAGAGCTGAGCAGTTCTTC. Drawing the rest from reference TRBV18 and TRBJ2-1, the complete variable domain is NAGVMQNPRHLVRRRGQEARLRCSPMKGHSHVYWYRQLPEEGLKFMVYLQKENIIDESGMPKERFSAEFPKEGPSILRIQQVVRGDSAAYFCASSPTSGRAEQFFGPGTRLTVL.

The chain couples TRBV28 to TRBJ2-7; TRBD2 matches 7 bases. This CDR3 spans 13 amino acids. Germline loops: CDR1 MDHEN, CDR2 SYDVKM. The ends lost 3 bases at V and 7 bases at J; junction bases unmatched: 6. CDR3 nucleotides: TGTGCCAGCAGTTTCGTATCGGGAGGTGAGCAGTACTTC. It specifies CASSFVSGGEQYF.

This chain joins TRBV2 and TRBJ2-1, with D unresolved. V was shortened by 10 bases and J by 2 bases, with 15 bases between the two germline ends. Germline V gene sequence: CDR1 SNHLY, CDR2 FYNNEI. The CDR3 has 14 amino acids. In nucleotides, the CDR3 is TGTGCCATCAGCCCCGCGGAAGCCTACAATGAGCAGTTCTTC. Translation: CAISPAEAYNEQFF.